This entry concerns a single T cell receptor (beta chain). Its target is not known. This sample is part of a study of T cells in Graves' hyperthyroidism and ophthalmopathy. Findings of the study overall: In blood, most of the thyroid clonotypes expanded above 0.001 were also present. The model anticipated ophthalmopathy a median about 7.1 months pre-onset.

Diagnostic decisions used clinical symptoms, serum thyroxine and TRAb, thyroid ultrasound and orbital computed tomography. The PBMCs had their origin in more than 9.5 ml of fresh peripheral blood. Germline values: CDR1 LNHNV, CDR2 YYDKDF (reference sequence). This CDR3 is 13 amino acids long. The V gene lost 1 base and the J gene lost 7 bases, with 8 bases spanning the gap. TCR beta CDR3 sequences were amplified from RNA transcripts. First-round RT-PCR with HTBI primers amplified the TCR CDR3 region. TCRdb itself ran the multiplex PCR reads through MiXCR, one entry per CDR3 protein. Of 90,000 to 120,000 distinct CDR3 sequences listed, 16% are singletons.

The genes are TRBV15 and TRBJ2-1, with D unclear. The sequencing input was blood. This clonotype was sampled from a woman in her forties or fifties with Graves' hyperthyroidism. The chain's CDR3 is CATSRAGLNEQFF. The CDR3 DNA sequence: TGTGCCACCAGCAGAGCTGGGCTTAATGAGCAGTTCTTC. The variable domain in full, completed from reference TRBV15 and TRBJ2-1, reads DAMVIQNPRYQVTQFGKPVTLSCSQTLNHNVMYWYQQKSSQAPKLLFHYYDKDFNNEADTPDNFQSRRPNTSFCFLDIRSPGLGDTAMYLCATSRAGLNEQFFGPGTRLTVL.